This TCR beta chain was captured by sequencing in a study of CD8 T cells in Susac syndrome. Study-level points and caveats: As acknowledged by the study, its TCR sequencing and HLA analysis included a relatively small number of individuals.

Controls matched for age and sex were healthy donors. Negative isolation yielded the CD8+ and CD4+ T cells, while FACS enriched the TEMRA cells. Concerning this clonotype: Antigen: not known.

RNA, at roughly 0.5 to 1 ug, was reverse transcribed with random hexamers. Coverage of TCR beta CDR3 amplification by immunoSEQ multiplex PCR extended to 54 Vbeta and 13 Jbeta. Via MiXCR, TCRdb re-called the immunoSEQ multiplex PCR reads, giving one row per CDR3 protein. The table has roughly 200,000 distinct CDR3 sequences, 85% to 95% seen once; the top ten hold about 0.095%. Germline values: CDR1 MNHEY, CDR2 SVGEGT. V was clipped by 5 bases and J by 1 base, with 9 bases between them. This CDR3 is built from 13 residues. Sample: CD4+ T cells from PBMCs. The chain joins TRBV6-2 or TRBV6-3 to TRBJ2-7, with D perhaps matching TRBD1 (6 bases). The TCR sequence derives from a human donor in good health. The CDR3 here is CASSQQGSYEQYF. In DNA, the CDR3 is TGTGCCAGCAGTCAACAGGGTTCCTACGAGCAGTACTTC.